A single sample is the source of the 14 T cell receptor beta chains below, sequenced in a study of T cells in Graves' hyperthyroidism and ophthalmopathy. From RNA transcripts, TCR beta CDR3 regions were amplified. When the TCR CDR3 underwent first-round RT-PCR, the HTBI primer set was used. TCRdb ran MiXCR on the multiplex PCR reads and lists one entry per CDR3 protein. Counted here are about half a million distinct CDR3 sequences, just under 20% occurring once; the ten biggest clones make up less than 55%. Sequencing was done on a sample of blood. The receptors here all came from a man aged 40-55 years with Graves' ophthalmopathy.

This clonotype was seen many times. This chain uses TRBV3-1 with TRBJ2-7; TRBD2 aligns across 10 bases. CDR3 length: 15 residues. The germline CDR1 and CDR2 sequences are LGHDT and YNNKEL (reference sequence). Trimming removed 0 bases from V and 3 bases from J; junction bases left unmatched: 2. In DNA form, the CDR3 reads TGTGCCAGCAGCCAAGAAGGACTAGCGGTCTACGAGCAGTACTTC. Residues: CASSQEGLAVYEQYF.

This clonotype appeared a few times. The chain has TRBV6-2 or TRBV6-3 and TRBJ2-2; no clear D gene. The V end was cut by 2 bases, the J end by 0 bases, with 13 bases between. CDR1 and CDR2 (germline): MNHEY, SVGEGT. The CDR3 totals 17 residues. DNA for the CDR3: TGTGCCAGCAGTTACGGGGTGTCCTTTGCGAACACCGGGGAGCTGTTTTTT. It is translated as CASSYGVSFANTGELFF.

This clonotype was counted ten times or more. The rearrangement links TRBV20-1 to TRBJ2-1, with 14 bases that match TRBD2. The germline V gene encodes CDR1 DFQATT and CDR2 SNEGSKA (reference sequence). The CDR3 sequence is 19 residues long. Unmatched junction bases numbered 9, after V lost 2 bases and J lost 0 bases. Here the CDR3 reads CSARRLAGGSLGSYNEQFF. CDR3 in DNA: TGCAGTGCTAGAAGACTAGCGGGGGGGTCCTTGGGCTCCTACAATGAGCAGTTCTTC.

This clonotype was detected a few times. The chain employs TRBV5-5 and TRBJ2-4; TRBD2 matches at 15 bases. Germline CDR1 SGHKS, CDR2 YYEKEE (reference sequence). The junction had 8 bases not matched to a gene; V was cut back by 4 bases and J by 0 bases. The CDR3 totals 19 residues. The CDR3 sequence: CASSPGLAGGYLAKNIQYF. CDR3 bases: TGTGCCAGCAGCCCGGGACTAGCGGGAGGATACCTAGCCAAAAACATTCAGTACTTC.

This chain uses TRBV19 with TRBJ1-1; D call uncertain. This CDR3 has 14 residues. From germline, CDR1 is LNHDA and CDR2 SQIVND (reference sequence). V was shortened by 1 base and J by 0 bases, with 6 bases between the two germline ends. The CDR3 here is CASSIGALNTEAFF. Here the CDR3 DNA reads TGTGCCAGTAGTATAGGAGCGCTGAACACTGAAGCTTTCTTT.

This clonotype was seen a few times. The chain is built from TRBV14 and TRBJ1-6; no definite D call. Germline V gives CDR1 SGHDN, CDR2 FVKESK. This CDR3 contains 14 residues. With 1 base removed from V and 10 bases from J, the gap between germline ends came to 11 bases. CDR3 nucleotide sequence: TGTGCCAGCAGCCAAGCGGGTAGAGGATCACCCCTCCACTTT. It translates to CASSQAGRGSPLHF.

This sequence joins TRBV19 and TRBJ2-1, with 10 bases aligning to TRBD2. CDR3 length: 16 amino acids. Trimming removed 2 bases from V and 2 bases from J; junction bases left unmatched: 3. The germline V gene encodes CDR1 LNHDA and CDR2 SQIVND (reference sequence). The CDR3 sequence: CASSILAGDTYNEQFF. Here the CDR3 DNA reads TGTGCCAGTAGTATACTAGCGGGGGATACCTACAATGAGCAGTTCTTC.

This clonotype was picked up many times. The chain combines TRBV2 with TRBJ1-2, with 7 bases lining up with TRBD1. V lost 6 bases and J lost 5; bases outside the gene matches: 15. Germline CDR1 SNHLY, CDR2 FYNNEI. CDR3 length: 16 amino acids. The CDR3 sequence: CASRIIPRTGGYGYTF. The CDR3 bases are TGTGCCAGCAGGATTATACCGCGGACAGGCGGGTATGGCTACACCTTC.

This clonotype has a handful of counts. The V and J genes are TRBV10-3 and TRBJ2-1, with TRBD2 identical over 10 bases. CDR1 is ENHRY and CDR2 is SYGVKD in the germline V gene. V trimming: 9 bases; J trimming: 6 bases; junction bases outside the gene matches: 5. CDR3 length equals 13 residues. The chain's CDR3 is CAIGTSGINEQFF. The CDR3 bases are TGTGCCATTGGTACTAGCGGGATCAATGAGCAGTTCTTC.

The CDR3 reads CASSFAIMEQYF. The CDR3 DNA sequence: TGTGCCAGCAGCTTCGCTATTATGGAGCAGTACTTC. The chain combines TRBV11-2 with TRBJ2-7; no firm D call. Germline V CDR1 and CDR2: SGHAT, FQNNGV. The V and J ends lost 3 bases and 7 bases respectively, with 10 bases between them. The CDR3 sequence is 12 residues long.

There are a few counts of this clonotype. The CDR3 nucleotides read TGTGCCAGCAGCTTTCTGGCGGGACAGGGGGCCAGCGGGGCCAACGTCCTGACTTTC. It codes for CASSFLAGQGASGANVLTF. The chain combines TRBV7-8 with TRBJ2-6; 12 nucleotides agree with TRBD1. Germline V CDR1 and CDR2: SGHVS, FQNEAQ. After removal of 3 bases from V and 4 bases from J, the junction contained 10 bases not matched to a gene. The CDR3 totals 19 residues.

The chain links TRBV7-2 to TRBJ1-2; D possibly corresponds to TRBD1 (6 bases). Germline V gene lookup returns CDR1 SGHTA and CDR2 FQGNSA. The CDR3 is 14 residues long. V lost 0 bases and J 4 bases, leaving 9 bases between the germline ends. As DNA, the CDR3 is TGTGCCAGCAGCTTAGCCCAGGGGACCTATGGCTACACCTTC. Encoded protein: CASSLAQGTYGYTF.

This clonotype was detected only a few times. This chain joins TRBV11-1 and TRBJ2-1; 10 positions match TRBD2. The germline gives CDR1 SGHAT, CDR2 FQDESV (reference sequence). Trimming removed 4 bases from V and 5 bases from J; junction bases left unmatched: 5. The CDR3 extends over 15 amino acids. CDR3: CASSSSGSEDNEQFF. CDR3 bases: TGTGCCAGCAGCTCTAGCGGGAGTGAGGACAATGAGCAGTTCTTC.

The rearrangement links TRBV7-3 to TRBJ2-3; unclear D gene. V was cut by 2 bases and J by 4 bases, with 13 bases left in between. The CDR3 covers 15 residues. Germline V gene sequence: CDR1 SGHTA, CDR2 FQGTGA. The CDR3 DNA is TGTGCCAGCAGCTTATTCGGAGAGGCGTCAGATACGCAGTATTTT. This codes for CASSLFGEASDTQYF.